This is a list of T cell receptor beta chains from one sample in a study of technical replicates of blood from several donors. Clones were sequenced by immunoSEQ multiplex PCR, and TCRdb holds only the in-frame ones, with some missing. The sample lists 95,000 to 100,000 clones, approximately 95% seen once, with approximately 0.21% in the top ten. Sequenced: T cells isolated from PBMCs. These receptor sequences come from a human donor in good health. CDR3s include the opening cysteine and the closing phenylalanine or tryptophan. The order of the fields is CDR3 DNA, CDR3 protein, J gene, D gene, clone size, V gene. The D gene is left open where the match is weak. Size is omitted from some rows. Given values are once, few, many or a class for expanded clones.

TGTGCCAGCAGTCCCCCGACAGGGGGAGGTGGTGAAAAACTGTTTTTT CASSPPTGGGGEKLFF TRBJ1-4 TRBD1 - TRBV27
TGTGCCACCAGCAGACTTGACAGGGAACCTGGGGCCAACGTCCTGACTTTC CATSRLDREPGANVLTF TRBJ2-6 TRBD1 - TRBV15
TGTGCCACCAGCAATCTTCAGGGGGCCGAGGGGGAGCTGTTTTTT CATSNLQGAEGELFF TRBJ2-2 TRBD1 - TRBV15
TGTGCCAGTAGTATAGGCGAGCCCAGCGGAAAACTGTTTTTT CASSIGEPSGKLFF TRBJ1-4 - - TRBV19
TGTGCCAGCAGCTCCTTTAGCAATCAGCCCCAGCATTTT CASSSFSNQPQHF TRBJ1-5 - - TRBV7-9
TGCGCCAGCAGCCAAGAGCCAGGCATGAACACTGAAGCTTTCTTT CASSQEPGMNTEAFF TRBJ1-1 - few TRBV4-1
TGTGCCAGCAGCCGCGGGGGGGTTGGCTACACCTTC CASSRGGVGYTF TRBJ1-2 - once TRBV7-2
TGTGCCAGTATGCCAGGTCAGGACACTGAAGCTTTCTTT CASMPGQDTEAFF TRBJ1-1 - - TRBV19
TGTGCCAGCAGCTTAGGACTAGCGGGAGGATTTCAGTTCTTC CASSLGLAGGFQFF TRBJ2-1 TRBD2 - TRBV13
TGTGCCAGCAGCAGGACAGTAGACTATGGCTACACCTTC CASSRTVDYGYTF TRBJ1-2 - - TRBV5-6
TGTGCCAGCAGGGCACCCACATACGAGCAGTACTTC CASRAPTYEQYF TRBJ2-7 - - TRBV2
TGCGCCAGCGGACTAGCGGGGGCCCAAGAGACCCAGTACTTC CASGLAGAQETQYF TRBJ2-5 TRBD2 - TRBV5-1
TGTGCCATCAGTCTAAGGGACAGGGAAGGCATTCAGTACTTC CAISLRDREGIQYF TRBJ2-4 TRBD1 - TRBV10-3
TGTGCCAGCAGCGGGGGACAGGGAAACACCATATATTTT CASSGGQGNTIYF TRBJ1-3 TRBD1 - TRBV5-4
TGTGCCAGCAGCTTAGAACCAGGGTTGGACTATGGCTACACCTTC CASSLEPGLDYGYTF TRBJ1-2 - once TRBV13
TGCGCCAGCAGCCAAGTAGGGGCAGGGCAGAACACCATATATTTT CASSQVGAGQNTIYF TRBJ1-3 - - TRBV4-1
TGTGCCAGCAGTCCGACAGAAAACTATGGCTACACCTTC CASSPTENYGYTF TRBJ1-2 - - TRBV28
TGTGCCAGCAGCTCACAGGGGAACTATGGCTACACCTTC CASSSQGNYGYTF TRBJ1-2 TRBD1 - TRBV6-6
TGTGCCAGCAGCCCAGACAGGAGCTCCTACAATGAGCAGTTCTTC CASSPDRSSYNEQFF TRBJ2-1 - - TRBV7-9
TGTGCCAGCAGTCAGGGATCCTCTGGAAACACCATATATTTT CASSQGSSGNTIYF TRBJ1-3 - - TRBV11-2
TGTGCCAGCAGTTACTCTCAAATGACAGGGGCGGCTGAAGCTTTCTTT CASSYSQMTGAAEAFF TRBJ1-1 TRBD1 - TRBV6-5
TGCGCCAGCAGCCGGGGGGGGTTTTTAGGCTACACCTTC CASSRGGFLGYTF TRBJ1-2 - - TRBV5-1
TGCGCCAGCAGCTCGGCTACTAGCGCTCAAGAGACCCAGTACTTC CASSSATSAQETQYF TRBJ2-5 TRBD2 - TRBV5-1
TGTGCCAGCAGCTACGGGGGGGCGGCAGATACGCAGTATTTT CASSYGGAADTQYF TRBJ2-3 TRBD2 - TRBV5-4
TGTGCCAGCAGTTTACCACTTCATCACCGTAGCGGTGAGACCTTC CASSLPLHHRSGETF TRBJ2-7 - - TRBV27
TGTGCCAGCAGCCAAGTGGGGCGGGGAAAAGAGACCCAGTACTTC CASSQVGRGKETQYF TRBJ2-5 - - TRBV4-2
TGTGCCAGCAGCCCAGGGGGGACAGTCTCCTACGAGCAGTACTTC CASSPGGTVSYEQYF TRBJ2-7 - - TRBV5-6
TGTGCCAGTGGAGGGACAGGGGGGAGTCAGCCCCAGCATTTT CASGGTGGSQPQHF TRBJ1-5 TRBD1 - TRBV19
TGTGCCAGCCAGGGAAGACTCAGCACAGATACGCAGTATTTT CASQGRLSTDTQYF TRBJ2-3 - - TRBV6-6
TGTGCCAGCAAGCTCTCCGGGGCTGGGGCCAACGTCCTGACTTTC CASKLSGAGANVLTF TRBJ2-6 - - TRBV28
TGTGCCAGCAGCTTATCAGGGAGGGATTCACCCCTCCACTTT CASSLSGRDSPLHF TRBJ1-6 - - TRBV7-6
TGTGCCAGCAGCTTCACCGCGTCTGTAGCTTTCTTT CASSFTASVAFF TRBJ1-1 - - TRBV11-2
TGTGCCAGCAGCCCAGGGGGCGGCCTCAACTATGGCTACACCTTC CASSPGGGLNYGYTF TRBJ1-2 TRBD1 - TRBV6-6
TGTGCCAGCAGCTTAATAGGGACAGGGGTCCACGAGCAGTACTTC CASSLIGTGVHEQYF TRBJ2-7 TRBD1 - TRBV7-3
TGTGCCAGCAGGAGTTACGAGGGCGCTGAAGCTTTCTTT CASRSYEGAEAFF TRBJ1-1 - - TRBV11-1
TGTGCCAGCATCAAAGCGGGGGGGTACAATGAGCAGTTCTTC CASIKAGGYNEQFF TRBJ2-1 TRBD2 - TRBV11-2
TGTGCCAGCAGCGCCGGAGGGATACGGCCCCAGCATTTT CASSAGGIRPQHF TRBJ1-5 - once TRBV7-9
TGCGCCAGCAGTCAAGGTGGGCCCGGTCAGCCCCAGCATTTT CASSQGGPGQPQHF TRBJ1-5 - once TRBV23-1
TGTGCCAGCAGTCCCCCTCCACTAGACCATGAGCAGTTCTTC CASSPPPLDHEQFF TRBJ2-1 - - TRBV27
TGCGCCAGCTCCCCACGGCCCCAAGGGACAGGGGATGAAAAACTGTTTTTT CASSPRPQGTGDEKLFF TRBJ1-4 TRBD1 - TRBV4-1
TGTGCCAGCAGTTTACCTAGCGGGACACAACCTCACTACGAGCAGTACTTC CASSLPSGTQPHYEQYF TRBJ2-7 TRBD2 - TRBV28
TGTGCCAGTAGTATTCTGGGGGCGACTGAAGCTTTCTTT CASSILGATEAFF TRBJ1-1 - - TRBV19
TGTGCCAGCAGCCTAAGCGCCGGGACTAGCGCGTACAATGAGCAGTTCTTC CASSLSAGTSAYNEQFF TRBJ2-1 TRBD2 - TRBV7-2
TGTGCCAGCAGTAACGGACAGGGGGCCTTCGTCCTGACTTTC CASSNGQGAFVLTF TRBJ2-6 TRBD1 - TRBV6-1
TGTGCCAGCAGCCCTCGCGGGGCTAGCGGGCGTGGAGATACGCAGTATTTT CASSPRGASGRGDTQYF TRBJ2-3 TRBD2 - TRBV13
TGTGCCAGCAGTTGGTCCGGGTCTAGCAATCAGCCCCAGCATTTT CASSWSGSSNQPQHF TRBJ1-5 - - TRBV27
TGTGCCAGCAGTGAGTATGTGAGGGAAAATTCACCCCTCCACTTT CASSEYVRENSPLHF TRBJ1-6 - - TRBV2
TGTGCCAGCAGCCCTATGACAGGTTCCGGGGAGCTGTTTTTT CASSPMTGSGELFF TRBJ2-2 - - TRBV13
TGCGCCAGCAGTGCCGGGACAGGGAAAAACATTCAGTACTTC CASSAGTGKNIQYF TRBJ2-4 TRBD1 - TRBV10-2